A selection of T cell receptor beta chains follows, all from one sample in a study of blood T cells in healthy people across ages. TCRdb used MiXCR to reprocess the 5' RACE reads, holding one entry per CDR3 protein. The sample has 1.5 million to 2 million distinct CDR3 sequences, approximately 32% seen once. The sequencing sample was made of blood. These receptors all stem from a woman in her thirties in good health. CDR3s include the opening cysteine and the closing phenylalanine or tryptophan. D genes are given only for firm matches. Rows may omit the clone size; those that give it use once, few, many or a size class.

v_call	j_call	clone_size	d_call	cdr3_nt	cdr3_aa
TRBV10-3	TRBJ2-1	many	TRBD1	TGTGCCATCAAGCCGGGACAGGGCCTTCAGAGCTCCTACAATGAGCAGTTCTTC	CAIKPGQGLQSSYNEQFF
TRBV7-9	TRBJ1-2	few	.	TGTGCCAGCAGCTTAAACGGCGGCTACACCTTC	CASSLNGGYTF
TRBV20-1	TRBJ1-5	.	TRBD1	TGCAGTGCTATCACAGGGGGCTTGAGCAATCAGCCCCAGCATTTT	CSAITGGLSNQPQHF
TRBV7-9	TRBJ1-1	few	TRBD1	TGTGCCAGCAGCTTATTGGGACAGGGTTCTGAAGCTTTCTTT	CASSLLGQGSEAFF
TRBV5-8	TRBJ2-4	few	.	TGTGCCAGCAGCTTGCCAGATGCGCAAGGTTTCCTAGCCAAAAACATTCAGTACTTC	CASSLPDAQGFLAKNIQYF
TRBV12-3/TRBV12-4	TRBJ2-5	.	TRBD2	TGTGCCAGCAGTTGGGCGGGGGGGCGCGAGACCCAGTACTTC	CASSWAGGRETQYF
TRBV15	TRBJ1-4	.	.	TGTGCCACCAGCAGAGATCGAACAGTTAATGAAAAACTGTTTTTT	CATSRDRTVNEKLFF
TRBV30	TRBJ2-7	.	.	TGTGCCTGGAGTCTGTACGGGACACTGAGCCCCTACGAGCAGTACTTC	CAWSLYGTLSPYEQYF
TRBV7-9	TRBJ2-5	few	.	TGTGCCAGCAGCTTGAAGGATCAAGAGACCCAGTACTTC	CASSLKDQETQYF
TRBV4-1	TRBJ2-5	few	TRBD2	TGCGCCAGCAGCCGGGCCCTACTAGCGTCTCAAGAGACCCAGTACTTC	CASSRALLASQETQYF
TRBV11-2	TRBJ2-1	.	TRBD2	TGTGCCAGCAGCTTAGTAGCTAGCGGGAGGCCTAACCCATACAATGAGCAGTTCTTC	CASSLVASGRPNPYNEQFF
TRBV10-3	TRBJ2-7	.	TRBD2	TGTGCCATCAGGGCGACTAGCGGGAGCTCCTACGAGCAGTACTTC	CAIRATSGSSYEQYF
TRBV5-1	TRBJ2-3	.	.	TGCGCCAACAGCTTAGGATCAGCCCTTTCCACAGATACGCAGTATTTT	CANSLGSALSTDTQYF
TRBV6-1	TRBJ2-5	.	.	TGTGCCAGCAGTCCCCGACCGCCAGGGGTTCCAGAGACCCAGTACTTC	CASSPRPPGVPETQYF
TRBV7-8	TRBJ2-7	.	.	TGTGCCAGCAGCCCGTTATTCGAGCAGTACTTC	CASSPLFEQYF
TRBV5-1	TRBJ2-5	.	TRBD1	TGCGCCAGCAGCTTAGGGACAGACATCCAAGAGACCCAGTACTTC	CASSLGTDIQETQYF